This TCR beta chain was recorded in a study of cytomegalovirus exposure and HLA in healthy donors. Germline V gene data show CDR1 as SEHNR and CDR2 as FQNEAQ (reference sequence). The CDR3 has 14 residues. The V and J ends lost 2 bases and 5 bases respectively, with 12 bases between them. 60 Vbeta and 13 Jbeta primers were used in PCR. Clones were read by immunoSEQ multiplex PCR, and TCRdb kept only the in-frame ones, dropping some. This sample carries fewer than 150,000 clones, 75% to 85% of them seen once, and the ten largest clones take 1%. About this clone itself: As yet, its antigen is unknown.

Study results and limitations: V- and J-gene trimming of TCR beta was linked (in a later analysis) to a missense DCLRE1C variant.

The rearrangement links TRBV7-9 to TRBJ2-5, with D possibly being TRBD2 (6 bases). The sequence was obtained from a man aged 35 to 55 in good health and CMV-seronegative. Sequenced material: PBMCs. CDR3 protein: CASSLRSGAETQYF. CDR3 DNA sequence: TGTGCCAGCAGCTTAAGGTCGGGAGCGGAGACCCAGTACTTC.